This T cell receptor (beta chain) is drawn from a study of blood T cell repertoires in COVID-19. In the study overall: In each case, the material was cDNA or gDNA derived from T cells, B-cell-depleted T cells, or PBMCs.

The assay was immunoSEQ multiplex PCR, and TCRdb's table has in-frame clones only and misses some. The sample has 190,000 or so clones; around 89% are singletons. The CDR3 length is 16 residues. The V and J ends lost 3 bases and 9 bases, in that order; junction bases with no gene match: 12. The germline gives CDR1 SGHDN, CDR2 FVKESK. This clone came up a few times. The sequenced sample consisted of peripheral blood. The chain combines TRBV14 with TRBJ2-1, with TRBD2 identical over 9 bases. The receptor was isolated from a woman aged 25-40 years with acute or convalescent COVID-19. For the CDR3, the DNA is TGTGCCAGCAGCCACCCAGAACTAGCGGGTTTCAGTGAGCAGTTCTTC. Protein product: CASSHPELAGFSEQFF.